This entry lists 15 T cell receptor beta chains sequenced from one sample in a study of T cell responses to AZD1222 COVID-19 vaccine. This table comes from immunoSEQ multiplex PCR, and its TCRdb copy is limited to in-frame clones, with some not included. The sample lists 120,000 or so clones, more than 80% seen once, with about 3.1% in the top ten. The sample was peripheral blood, taken on day 0 of AZD1222 vaccination. These TCRs come from an adult in good health.

The rearrangement joins TRBV2 to TRBJ1-1; maybe TRBD1 (6 bases). V lost 6 bases, J lost 0 bases, and 14 bases lay in between. The length of the CDR3 is 15 residues. Germline V gene data show CDR1 as SNHLY and CDR2 as FYNNEI. CDR3 sequence (DNA): TGTGCCAGCAGGAGGGGGGTACTAATGAACACTGAAGCTTTCTTT. It codes for CASRRGVLMNTEAFF.

Only a few counts were recorded for this clone. The rearrangement uses TRBV4-3 and TRBJ1-1; 8 bases fit TRBD1. The CDR3 totals 18 residues. V was pared by 1 base and J by 0 bases, with 10 bases of the junction left unmatched. The germline V gene has CDR1 LGHNA and CDR2 YSLEER. The CDR3 region is CASSQGPGTGPMNTEAFF. The CDR3 bases are TGCGCCAGCAGCCAAGGTCCCGGGACAGGCCCGATGAACACTGAAGCTTTCTTT.

V usage is TRBV5-1 and J usage is TRBJ2-1; possible D gene TRBD2, 7 bases. Germline values: CDR1 SGHRS, CDR2 YFSETQ. The V and J ends lost 2 bases and 7 bases respectively, with 13 bases between them. This CDR3 contains 14 residues. CDR3 protein: CASSFGGAENEQFF. The CDR3 DNA sequence: TGCGCCAGCAGCTTTGGGGGGGCTGAAAATGAGCAGTTCTTC.

The V and J genes are TRBV9 and TRBJ2-7, with D unresolved. CDR1 is SGDLS, CDR2 YYNGEE, per germline. CDR3 length: 14 residues. The V gene lost 6 bases and the J gene lost 4 bases, with 17 bases spanning the gap. The CDR3, as DNA: TGTGCCAGCACCCCCGGCGACAATCGGTACGAGCAGTACTTC. This codes for CASTPGDNRYEQYF.

V gene TRBV4-2 combines with J gene TRBJ2-1, with 9 nucleotides matching TRBD2. V shed 3 bases, J shed 6 bases, and the junction held 0 bases outside the gene matches. The CDR3 covers 13 residues. Looked up from germline, CDR1 is LGHNA and CDR2 is YNFKEQ. CDR3 amino acids: CASSQREGNEQFF. CDR3 nucleotides: TGTGCCAGCAGCCAGCGGGAGGGCAATGAGCAGTTCTTC.

The chain carries TRBV6-5 and TRBJ2-5; D possibly matches TRBD1 or TRBD2 (5 bases each). The CDR3 sequence is 12 residues long. The ends were cut back, 3 bases at V and 4 bases at J, with 6 bases in the middle. Germline lookup yields CDR1 MNHEY and CDR2 SVGAGI. CDR3 DNA: TGTGCCAGCAGTTATGGGGGAGAGACCCAGTACTTC. This sequence encodes CASSYGGETQYF.

The V and J genes are TRBV5-4 and TRBJ2-3; weak D call: TRBD2 (6 bases). The CDR3 length is 10 residues. Germline CDR1 SGHNT, CDR2 YYREEE (reference sequence). The CDR3 DNA follows: TGTGCAGAGGGAGGAGATACGCAGTATTTT. Translated: CAEGGDTQYF.

The rearrangement uses TRBV27 and TRBJ2-4; tentative D call: TRBD1 (6 bases). The CDR3 has 17 residues. V lost 3 bases and J lost 0, with 15 bases in between. The germline gives CDR1 MNHEY, CDR2 SMNVEV (reference sequence). The CDR3 region has the DNA TGTGCCAGCAGTTTCTTAGGGACACCCATAGCCAAAAACATTCAGTACTTC. This encodes CASSFLGTPIAKNIQYF.

The V call is TRBV6-5, the J call TRBJ1-2; D perhaps matches TRBD1 (5 bases). The CDR3 spans 14 residues. The V end lost 2 bases, the J end lost 6 bases, and 13 bases lay between the germline ends. CDR1 MNHEY and CDR2 SVGAGI come from the germline V gene. The CDR3, as DNA: TGTGCCAGCAGTTACGGTCGGACATCCCATGGCTACACCTTC. Amino acid sequence: CASSYGRTSHGYTF.

The chain couples TRBV7-9 to TRBJ2-5; D is perhaps TRBD1 (7 bases). V lost 2 bases, J lost 6 bases, and 19 bases lay in between. CDR1 is SEHNR, CDR2 FQNEAQ, per germline (reference sequence). CDR3 length equals 16 residues. The CDR3 here is CASSLHPGGGGKTQYF. Here the CDR3 DNA reads TGTGCCAGCAGCTTACACCCAGGGGGAGGAGGAAAGACCCAGTACTTC.

The chain carries TRBV11-3 and TRBJ1-1, with D uncertain. This CDR3 has 13 residues. The V end was cut by 3 bases, the J end by 3 bases, with 8 bases between. Germline loops: CDR1 SGHNT, CDR2 YENEEA. In DNA form, the CDR3 reads TGTGCCAGCAGCTTTAGTAGGTACACTGAAGCTTTCTTT. Translated: CASSFSRYTEAFF.

This clone showed up just once. CDR3 coding DNA: TGTGCCAGCAGTCCGGACAGGGGATGGAATGAAAAACTGTTTTTT. Encoded protein: CASSPDRGWNEKLFF. The chain uses TRBV5-8 and TRBJ1-4; 9 bases fit TRBD1. The germline gives CDR1 SGHTS, CDR2 YDEGEE. The ends lost 5 bases at V and 5 bases at J; junction bases unmatched: 7. This CDR3 is built from 15 residues.

This clone was detected only once. CDR3 DNA sequence: TGTGCCAGCAGTTTAAGACCGGGAGGGCCGGCAACCTACGAGCAGTACTTC. As protein: CASSLRPGGPATYEQYF. This rearrangement joins TRBV27 to TRBJ2-7; 8 bases line up with TRBD2. The CDR3 runs to 17 residues. Looked up from germline, CDR1 is MNHEY and CDR2 is SMNVEV (reference sequence). The trim removed 2 bases at V and 2 bases at J, leaving 11 bases unmatched.

The chain recombines TRBV6-5 with TRBJ1-2; no firm D call. The CDR3 consists of 12 residues. The germline V gene has CDR1 MNHEY and CDR2 SVGAGI. V was cut by 5 bases and J by 4 bases, with 8 bases left in between. CDR3 protein: CASSQLGYGYTF. The CDR3 DNA is TGTGCCAGCAGTCAACTGGGCTATGGCTACACCTTC.

This chain connects TRBV10-3 to TRBJ1-2; D not resolved. V lost 2 bases to trimming and J lost 7 bases, with 14 bases between them. This CDR3 comprises 14 residues. CDR1 and CDR2 (germline): ENHRY, SYGVKD. CDR3 residues: CAISEILTEVGYTF. DNA for the CDR3: TGTGCCATCAGTGAGATACTTACTGAGGTTGGCTACACCTTC.